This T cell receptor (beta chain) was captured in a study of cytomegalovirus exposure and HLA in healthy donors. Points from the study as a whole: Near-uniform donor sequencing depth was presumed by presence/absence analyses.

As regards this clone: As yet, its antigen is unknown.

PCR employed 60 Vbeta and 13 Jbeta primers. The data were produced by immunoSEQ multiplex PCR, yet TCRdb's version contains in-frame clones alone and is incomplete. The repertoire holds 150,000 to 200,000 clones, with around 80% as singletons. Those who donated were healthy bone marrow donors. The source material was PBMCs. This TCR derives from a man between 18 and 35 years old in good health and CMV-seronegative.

The CDR3 sequence: CASSPLGPRQGAGEQYF. The CDR3 bases are TGTGCCAGCTCACCTTTGGGGCCCCGACAGGGGGCTGGCGAGCAGTACTTC. The V gene is TRBV18, the J gene TRBJ2-7; 10 bases align to TRBD1. The CDR3 loop spans 17 amino acids. V trimming: 3 bases; J trimming: 6 bases; junction bases outside the gene matches: 14. Germline V gene sequence: CDR1 KGHSH, CDR2 LQKENI.